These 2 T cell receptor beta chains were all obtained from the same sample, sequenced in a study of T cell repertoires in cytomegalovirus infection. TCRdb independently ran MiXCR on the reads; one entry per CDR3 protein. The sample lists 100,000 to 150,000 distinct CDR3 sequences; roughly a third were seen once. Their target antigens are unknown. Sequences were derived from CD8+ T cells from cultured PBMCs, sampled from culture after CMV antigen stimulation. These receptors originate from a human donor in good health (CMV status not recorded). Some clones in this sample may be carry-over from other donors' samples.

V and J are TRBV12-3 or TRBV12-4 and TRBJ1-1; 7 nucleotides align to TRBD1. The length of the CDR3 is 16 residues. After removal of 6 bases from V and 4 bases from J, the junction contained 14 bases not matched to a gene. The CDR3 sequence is CASSPFIRAGGTEAFF. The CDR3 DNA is TGTGCCAGCAGCCCATTTATTCGGGCAGGGGGCACTGAAGCTTTCTTT.

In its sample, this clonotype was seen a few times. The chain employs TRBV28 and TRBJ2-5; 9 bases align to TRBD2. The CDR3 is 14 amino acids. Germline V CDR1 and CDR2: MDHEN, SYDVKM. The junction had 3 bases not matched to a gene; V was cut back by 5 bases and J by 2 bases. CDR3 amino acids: CASSLAGIQETQYF. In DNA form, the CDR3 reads TGTGCCAGCAGTCTAGCGGGGATTCAAGAGACCCAGTACTTC. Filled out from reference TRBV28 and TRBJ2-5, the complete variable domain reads DVKVTQSSRYLVKRTGEKVFLECVQDMDHENMFWYRQDPGLGLRLIYFSYDVKMKEKGDIPEGYSVSREKKERFSLILESASTNQTSMYLCASSLAGIQETQYFGPGTRLLVL.